This record covers a single T cell receptor beta chain. Its antigen remains unidentified. Per-nucleotide qualities are absent, and no much larger clonotype sits a single base away. This entry comes from a study of T cell changes during pregnancy in multiple sclerosis (dated by TCRdb to about 2019). Background on the whole study: The study looked at changes in the T cell repertoire across pregnancy in women with multiple sclerosis.

Library preparation was by the immunoSEQ multiplex PCR assay. TCRdb limited this immuneACCESS table to in-frame rearrangements with V and J called. A share of clones is missing; checked studies link under half to unresolved V genes, and the rest is unexplained. Within this sample are 73,000 or so clones, with about 89% of them counted one time only. More than 0.75% of the sample lies in the top ten. The TCR was taken from a female donor with multiple sclerosis, enrolled in a pregnancy study. This specimen was peripheral blood, taken in the second trimester of pregnancy.

The nucleotide sequence is TGCAGCGTTCTGGCCAGGAAGAACTATGGCTACACCTTC. Translated, it reads CSVLARKNYGYTF. The chain joins TRBV29-1 to TRBJ1-2; the D gene cannot be named for sure. The germline V gene yields SQVTM for CDR1 and ANQGSEA for CDR2. Cut back by 5 bases and 2 bases, the V and J ends lie 12 bases apart. The CDR3 runs 13 amino acids, cysteine and phenylalanine included. CDR3 DNA is the only sequence kept; it has 39 bases, read in frame from the first base.